What follows is one T cell receptor (beta chain) and its context. Its specific antigen is unknown. Per-base qualities were not stored, and no clone one base away is much larger. The collaborating institutions used their own protocols to collect whole blood in K2EDTA tubes. For TCRbeta analysis, collaborators shipped samples in one of three forms: frozen whole blood, isolated PBMCs, or DNA extracted from either of those sample types. TCRbeta CDR3 regions were amplified from genomic DNA by means of the immunoSEQ Assay, a bias-controlled multiplex PCR. The paper's processing steps were these. Within the assay, amplification of reference gene primers was used to estimate how many nucleated cells each sample contained. To quantify the absolute abundance of each unique TCRbeta CDR3 rearrangement, sequence reads were collapsed and filtered. For each sample, productive Simpson clonality was calculated by taking the square root of Simpson's diversity index across productive rearrangements. TCRdb carries this immuneACCESS record with in-frame sequences only. Its versions omit some clonotypes, under half of them owing to an unresolved V gene in the studies checked, with the rest unexplained. Clone size and the V and J calls come from that table; the DNA yielded D and trimming. The sample table shows under 200,000 clones, and approximately 87% are seen once. The ten biggest clones cover approximately 3.3% of the sample.

This sample was included in a study of blood T cell repertoires in COVID-19 (dated by TCRdb to about 2020). Turning to the overall study: Samples covering the acute and convalescent phases of COVID-19 were provided by collaborators in the United States, Italy and Spain. Where HLA class I and class II types were available, the types were taken from metadata supplied by the sample provider, not from assay-based typing. The material from the prospective study consisted of cDNA or gDNA derived from T cells, B-cell-depleted T cells, or PBMCs. The dataset comprised deeply sampled blood TCRbeta repertoires from subjects exposed to, actively infected with, or recovered from COVID-19. A de-identified subject ID, COVID-19 status, age in years and sex were almost always included in the sample metadata. The repertoires were released in a freely available public database meant as a resource for research on the immune response to SARS-CoV-2. Samples were obtained from the ongoing ImmuneRACE study (first 160 participants) and from over 1,000 subjects provided by 6 global collaborators. Broader findings and caveats from the paper: Clinical and demographic metadata were provided uncurated, with the amount varying by source and participant.

Relative to germline, V is 5 bases shorter and J is 1 base shorter, with 11 bases between their ends. The CDR3 measures 14 amino acids from cysteine to phenylalanine. Only the CDR3 portion is preserved as DNA: 42 bases, with reading frame beginning at the first base. The germline V gene provides CDR1 SGHTA and CDR2 FQGNSA. Here the chain combines TRBV7-2 and TRBJ1-1, with a weak D call of TRBD1 (6 bases match). The sample taken for sequencing was peripheral blood. The receptor comes from a man aged 18 to 30 with active or convalescent COVID-19. The encoded CDR3 is CASSQGTSNTEAFF. At the DNA level, the sequence is TGTGCCAGCAGCCAAGGGACATCGAACACTGAAGCTTTCTTT.